Listed below are T cell receptor beta chains from one sample, sequenced in a study of CXCR4 blockade with PD-1 therapy in pancreatic cancer. Profiling relied on immunoSEQ multiplex PCR, and the TCRdb table lists in-frame clones only, not all of them. The data contain thousands of clones, 55% of them singletons. Sequenced sample: tumor tissue. The receptors here all came from a human donor with pancreatic ductal adenocarcinoma. The conserved cysteine and the conserved F or W are not part of the CDR3 here. Each record gives: clone size, J gene, CDR3 length, V gene, CDR3 protein. Not all rows give a size; the values are once, few, many and, for expanded clones, a class.

NA | TRBJ1-2 | 11 | TRBV28 | ASSRTELYGYT
NA | TRBJ2-6 | 17 | TRBV5-1 | ASRRTIRGEGSGANVLT
NA | TRBJ2-3 | 12 | TRBV18 | ASSPGLNTDTQY
NA | TRBJ2-5 | 15 | TRBV18 | ASSPPPGGGAGETQY
NA | TRBJ1-1 | 11 | TRBV28 | ASRLQGDTEAF
NA | TRBJ2-2 | 13 | TRBV19 | ASSIGVRGTGELF
few | TRBJ2-1 | 15 | TRBV11-3 | ASSQGTSGSPYNEQF
NA | TRBJ1-3 | 12 | TRBV9 | ASSVQGEGNTIY
NA | TRBJ2-2 | 13 | TRBV6-8 | ASSYSRGNTGELF
few | TRBJ1-2 | 14 | TRBV11-3 | ASSSYFGTEGYGYT
NA | TRBJ1-4 | 13 | TRBV19 | ASTQGGATNEKLF
NA | TRBJ2-1 | 14 | TRBV6-8 | ASSAPELKSYNEQF
NA | TRBJ1-1 | 9 | TRBV6-7 | ASTDRLEAF
NA | TRBJ2-7 | 13 | TRBV6-8 | ASSRGLAGRSEQY
few | TRBJ2-7 | 14 | TRBV11-3 | ASSLASGLADYEQY
NA | TRBJ2-5 | 10 | TRBV14 | ASSQGLETQY
once | TRBJ2-7 | 12 | TRBV6-8 | ASSYYQGGYEQY
NA | TRBJ1-5 | 12 | TRBV15 | ATSSRLTGEPQH
once | TRBJ1-3 | 14 | TRBV28 | VSSSLQGPSGNTIY
few | TRBJ2-7 | 11 | TRBV4-1 | ASSQDSGREQY
NA | TRBJ1-5 | 12 | TRBV27 | ASSSREGNQPQH
NA | TRBJ2-3 | 15 | TRBV5-1 | ASSLEAGGPGTDTQY
few | TRBJ1-2 | 12 | TRBV1 | ASSQDQLSYGYT
NA | TRBJ2-1 | 11 | TRBV28 | ASSRLAGFEQF
NA | TRBJ2-7 | 12 | TRBV10-1 | ASTSGTGIYEQY
NA | TRBJ1-3 | 14 | TRBV28 | ASSLWGGLVGNTIY
NA | TRBJ2-7 | 13 | TRBV27 | ASSPRALQSTQTY
NA | TRBJ2-3 | 13 | TRBV5-1 | ASSLAAGLLDTQY
few | TRBJ1-4 | 13 | TRBV9 | ASTDRGLTNEKLF
NA | TRBJ2-2 | 13 | TRBV18 | ASSQVEGFTGELF
NA | TRBJ1-1 | 11 | TRBV18 | ASSASAGMEAF
NA | TRBJ2-7 | 10 | TRBV6-8 | AAGGYEYEQY
few | TRBJ2-2 | 12 | TRBV8-2 | ASERVSGTGELF
once | TRBJ1-2 | 13 | TRBV18 | ASSPPEGRVGGYT
NA | TRBJ1-4 | 13 | TRBV28 | ASSTSGTGPEKLF
NA | TRBJ1-2 | 14 | TRBV10-3 | AISESITTGADGYT
few | TRBJ2-1 | 13 | TRBV6-8 | ASSYSGSGNNEQF
NA | TRBJ1-1 | 12 | TRBV19 | ASSRQGAYTEAF
NA | TRBJ2-2 | 12 | TRBV25-1 | ASSGLDNTGELF
few | TRBJ1-1 | 11 | TRBV9 | ASSERGFSEAF
NA | TRBJ1-2 | 10 | TRBV28 | ASRRGLVSYT
NA | TRBJ2-1 | 10 | TRBV25-1 | ASSGRPAEQF
large | TRBJ2-3 | 14 | TRBV11-3 | ASSQGTSGSADTQY
once | TRBJ1-1 | 15 | TRBV29-1 | SVVPTGASIVNTEAF
NA | TRBJ1-1 | 15 | TRBV23-1 | ASSQDRAGVRNTEAF
NA | TRBJ2-1 | 12 | TRBV29-1 | SVKGPSGKNEQF
NA | TRBJ1-1 | 9 | TRBV14 | ASSQWSEAF
NA | TRBJ2-2 | 13 | TRBV23-1 | ASSQEIMADGELF
NA | TRBJ2-3 | 13 | TRBV29-1 | SVRPSGGGTDTQY
few | TRBJ2-2 | 12 | TRBV19 | ASSKDRDTGELF
few | TRBJ2-2 | 13 | TRBV9 | ASSTTPSNTGELF
few | TRBJ1-3 | 12 | TRBV14 | TSSPLGPGNTIY
NA | TRBJ1-1 | 13 | TRBV18 | ASSPRTGVNTEAF
NA | TRBJ1-2 | 11 | TRBV25-1 | ASATESSYGYT
NA | TRBJ2-7 | 13 | TRBV19 | ASSPPTPGPYEQY
few | TRBJ1-2 | 12 | TRBV11-3 | ASSFDRGNYGYT
NA | TRBJ2-2 | 13 | TRBV30 | AWSIYGPATGELF